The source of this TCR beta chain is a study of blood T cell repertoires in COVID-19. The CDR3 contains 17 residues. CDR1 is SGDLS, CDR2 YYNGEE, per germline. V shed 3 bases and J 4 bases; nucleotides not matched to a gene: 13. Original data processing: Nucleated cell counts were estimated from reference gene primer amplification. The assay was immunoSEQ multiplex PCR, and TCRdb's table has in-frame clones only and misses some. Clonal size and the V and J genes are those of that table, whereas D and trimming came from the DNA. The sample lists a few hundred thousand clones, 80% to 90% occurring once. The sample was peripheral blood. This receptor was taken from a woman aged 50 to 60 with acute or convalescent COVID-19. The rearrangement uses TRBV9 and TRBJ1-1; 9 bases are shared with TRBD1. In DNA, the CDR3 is TGTGCCAGCAGCGCGATCCAAGGGGGACAGGGCTTCACTGAAGCTTTCTTT. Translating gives CASSAIQGGQGFTEAFF.